The 24 T cell receptor beta chains below come from one sample, sequenced in a study of T cells in Graves' hyperthyroidism and ophthalmopathy. Amplification of TCR beta CDR3 regions used RNA as the template. Primed by the HTBI set, a first-round RT-PCR was run on the TCR CDR3. Using its own MiXCR run on the multiplex PCR reads, TCRdb lists one record per CDR3 protein. The profile shows roughly 840,000 distinct CDR3 sequences, 38% of them singletons. Sequencing input: blood. All receptors derive from a man younger than 30 with Graves' hyperthyroidism.

This clonotype was picked up a small number of times. This chain joins TRBV4-1 and TRBJ1-4, with D maybe TRBD1 (5 bases). The germline V gene has CDR1 MGHRA and CDR2 YSYEKL. This CDR3 contains 15 residues. The V and J ends lost 6 bases and 3 bases respectively, with 14 bases between them. DNA of the CDR3: TGCGCCAGCAGTTACCCCCAGGGAGCTAATGAAAAACTGTTTTTT. It codes for CASSYPQGANEKLFF.

The rearrangement uses TRBV6-1 and TRBJ1-6; D possibly corresponds to TRBD1 (5 bases). V lost 5 bases to trimming and J lost 1 base, with 9 bases between them. CDR3 length equals 15 residues. Looked up from germline, CDR1 is MNHNS and CDR2 is SASEGT. In nucleotides, the CDR3 is TGTGCCAGCAGTAAGCGACAGTCCTATAATTCACCCCTCCACTTT. It yields the protein CASSKRQSYNSPLHF.

This clonotype showed up just a few times. A much larger clonotype is one base distant, so this may be a read error. The V gene is TRBV10-3, the J gene TRBJ2-7; 7 nucleotides line up with TRBD2. The CDR3 spans 13 residues. Germline assignment: CDR1 ENHRY and CDR2 SYGVKD. The CDR3 loop reads CVISGGGDYEQYF. DNA for the CDR3: TGTGTCATCAGTGGGGGGGGGGACTACGAGCAGTACTTC.

This clonotype was observed a handful of times. The chain couples TRBV7-3 to TRBJ2-7; 7 bases fit TRBD1. The CDR3 is 15 amino acids. V lost 7 bases, J lost 2 bases, and 11 bases stayed unmatched. In germline, CDR1 is SGHTA, CDR2 FQGTGA. The CDR3 is CASTQPGQHPYEQYF. The CDR3 DNA is TGTGCCAGCACCCAACCGGGACAGCACCCCTACGAGCAGTACTTC.

CDR3 sequence reads: CASSPSVAGGPTDTQYF. The CDR3 region has the DNA TGTGCCAGCAGCCCCTCGGTAGCGGGGGGCCCCACAGATACGCAGTATTTT. The chain employs TRBV7-9 and TRBJ2-3; TRBD2 matches at 10 bases. This CDR3 has 17 residues. The trim removed 5 bases at V and 2 bases at J, leaving 10 bases unmatched. Looked up from germline, CDR1 is SEHNR and CDR2 is FQNEAQ (reference sequence).

CDR3 DNA sequence: TGTGCCAGCAGCTTAGCGTGGGAGCTGTTTTTT. Protein product: CASSLAWELFF. The rearrangement links TRBV7-6 to TRBJ2-2; D not certain. Germline loops: CDR1 SGHVS, CDR2 FNYEAQ. The V gene lost 0 bases and the J gene lost 9 bases, with 2 bases spanning the gap. The CDR3 is made up of 11 amino acids.

This chain joins TRBV5-1 and TRBJ2-2; the D gene is possibly TRBD2 (5 bases). CDR1 is SGHRS, CDR2 YFSETQ, per germline. The CDR3 covers 16 residues. V lost 0 bases, J lost 3 bases, and 12 bases lay in between. DNA for the CDR3: TGCGCCAGCAGCTTGGCCACGGGGAGTTACACCGGGGAGCTGTTTTTT. Protein sequence: CASSLATGSYTGELFF.

The chain uses TRBV12-3 or TRBV12-4 and TRBJ2-5; D is perhaps TRBD1 or TRBD2 (6 bases each). The CDR3 is 18 amino acids. V was pared by 6 bases and J by 8 bases, with 31 bases between. The DNA for the CDR3 is TGTGCCAGCAGCTCAGGGTCTACGGGGGCGCGCGCCGGCGGAACCCAGTACTTC. Its protein product is CASSSGSTGARAGGTQYF.

The V gene is TRBV11-2, the J gene TRBJ2-7; 7 bases align to TRBD1. J lost 9 bases, V lost 4 bases, and 12 bases had no gene match. The CDR3 has 14 residues. Germline CDR1 is SGHAT and CDR2 is FQNNGV. The CDR3, as DNA: TGTGCCAGCAGCTGGGAAGGGACAGCTGTGAGGCAGTACTTC. It codes for CASSWEGTAVRQYF.

This clonotype was counted many times. The chain uses TRBV2 and TRBJ1-4; D may be TRBD1 (6 bases). V gave up 7 bases and J gave up 8 bases, with 17 bases separating them. Germline assignment: CDR1 SNHLY and CDR2 FYNNEI. The CDR3 sequence is 14 residues long. CDR3 residues: CASTQGSEYEKLFF. CDR3 DNA: TGTGCCAGCACGCAGGGGAGCGAGTACGAAAAACTGTTTTTT.

Comment on this clonotype: An end of the junction does not agree with germline; a read error may underlie this. V usage is TRBV29-1 and J usage is TRBJ2-5; maybe TRBD2 (6 bases). The CDR3 totals 15 residues. Germline CDR1 reads SQVTM; CDR2 reads ANQGSEA. The CDR3 coding sequence is TGCAGCGTTGAGGGAAGAGCAGGAGGGCCCGAGACCCAATACTTC. Its protein is CSVEGRAGGPETQYF.

A note on this clonotype: A much more abundant neighbour one base away suggests this may be a read error. This chain links TRBV7-9 with TRBJ2-5; TRBD1 agrees at 8 bases. The CDR3 is made up of 13 amino acids. Germline CDR1 SEHNR, CDR2 FQNEAQ (reference sequence). The CDR3 sequence: CAGRQGNQETQYF. In nucleotides, the CDR3 is TGTGCCGGCAGACAGGGGAATCAAGAGACCCAGTACTTC.

This clonotype was detected many times. The genes are TRBV10-2 and TRBJ1-6, with D perhaps matching TRBD1 (5 bases). The CDR3 extends over 16 amino acids. V lost 2 bases and J 10 bases, leaving 18 bases between the germline ends. Germline V gene sequence: CDR1 WSHSY, CDR2 SAAADI. In DNA form, the CDR3 reads TGCGCCAGCAGTGAGAGTGAAGTCAGGGCAAACTCACCCCTCCACTTT. It encodes CASSESEVRANSPLHF.

The chain recombines TRBV15 with TRBJ2-7, with D unresolved. Germline CDR1 reads LNHNV; CDR2 reads YYDKDF (reference sequence). Between the trimmed V and J ends, which lost 3 bases and 6 bases, there was a span of 12 bases. The CDR3 is 13 residues long. The DNA of the CDR3 is TGTGCCACCAGCAGCGCCCCTTCCCGCGAGCAGTACTTC. Translation: CATSSAPSREQYF.

In its sample, this clonotype was seen once. The chain has TRBV18 and TRBJ1-1; unclear D gene. V lost 6 bases and J 5 bases, leaving 13 bases between the germline ends. There are 13 residues in the CDR3. The germline gives CDR1 KGHSH, CDR2 LQKENI. CDR3 DNA: TGTGCCAGCTCCCCTGTGTCTCGGACTGAAGCTTTCTTT. This translates into CASSPVSRTEAFF.

As concerns this clonotype: The CDR3 end shows no conserved phenylalanine or tryptophan, and so a read error is likely. The DNA is left out, because the CDR3 cannot be placed on it with certainty; the CDR3 is given as TCRdb lists it. The V gene is TRBV7-2, the J gene TRBJ1-1; the table's D gene call, TRBD1, was not cross checked with the DNA. The CDR3 is made up of 9 amino acids, end residues included. CDR1 and CDR2 (germline): SGHTA, FQGNSA. The CDR3: CASSYRGVM.

V is TRBV19 and J is TRBJ2-6, with TRBD1 identical over 11 bases. The V and J ends lost 5 bases and 0 bases, in that order; junction bases with no gene match: 6. CDR3 length equals 18 residues. Germline assignment: CDR1 LNHDA and CDR2 SQIVND (reference sequence). Here the CDR3 reads CASSLLGQGVSGANVLTF. The CDR3 DNA reads as TGTGCCAGTAGTCTTTTGGGACAGGGGGTCTCTGGGGCCAACGTCCTGACTTTC.

As concerns this clonotype: A much larger clone is a single base away; this may be a read error. The chain combines TRBV7-2 with TRBJ2-7; the D gene is possibly TRBD2 (6 bases). The CDR3 runs to 14 residues. Trimming removed 0 bases at V and 5 bases at J, with 11 bases between. Germline loops: CDR1 SGHTA, CDR2 FQGNSA. The DNA for the CDR3 is TGTGCCAGCAGCTTAGCGGCTAGCGTGGACGAGCAGTACTTC. Its translation: CASSLAASVDEQYF.

This clonotype occurred a few times. This rearrangement joins TRBV4-1 to TRBJ1-2, with 11 bases matching TRBD1. This CDR3 region has 16 residues. Germline V gene data show CDR1 as MGHRA and CDR2 as YSYEKL. The J segment lost 7 bases and the V segment lost 1 base, leaving 8 bases of the junction unmatched. The CDR3 sequence: CASSQVSDRGQSGYTF. The CDR3 region has the DNA TGCGCCAGCAGCCAAGTCTCGGACAGGGGGCAATCTGGCTACACCTTC.

This clonotype showed up many times. The CDR3 sequence: CASSAGQGLQPQHF. The CDR3 coding sequence is TGTGCCAGCAGTGCGGGACAGGGCCTTCAGCCCCAGCATTTT. This rearrangement joins TRBV2 to TRBJ1-5; TRBD1 matches at 9 bases. The V gene end was trimmed by 4 bases and the J gene end by 6 bases; junction bases not matched to a gene: 4. This CDR3 contains 14 residues. In germline, CDR1 is SNHLY, CDR2 FYNNEI.

This clonotype was observed a few times. The rearrangement joins TRBV12-3 or TRBV12-4 to TRBJ2-6, with D uncertain. The CDR3 consists of 15 residues. The germline V and J ends were trimmed by 1 base and 4 bases, with 8 bases remaining between them. The CDR3 region is CASSLGAWGANVLTF. Here the CDR3 DNA reads TGTGCCAGCAGTTTAGGAGCGTGGGGGGCCAACGTCCTGACTTTC.

In this sample, this clonotype turned up many times. The chain has TRBV10-3 and TRBJ2-7; D is ambiguous. Trimming took off 8 bases at V and 1 base at J, with 18 bases between the two ends. The CDR3 has 15 residues. The germline CDR1 and CDR2 sequences are ENHRY and SYGVKD. CDR3 nucleotides: TGTGCCATCTCCCCCCCACCGGCAGAGTCCTACGAGCAGTACTTC. This codes for CAISPPPAESYEQYF.

This sequence joins TRBV14 and TRBJ2-5; 9 bases align to TRBD1. Looked up from germline, CDR1 is SGHDN and CDR2 is FVKESK. The CDR3 runs 15 residues. The V and J ends lost 3 bases and 5 bases, in that order; junction bases with no gene match: 7. The CDR3 is CASSHGTGIGETQYF. DNA of the CDR3: TGTGCCAGCAGCCACGGGACAGGGATCGGTGAGACCCAGTACTTC. The full variable domain, completed using reference TRBV14 and TRBJ2-5, is EAGVTQFPSHSVIEKGQTVTLRCDPISGHDNLYWYRRVMGKEIKFLLHFVKESKQDESGMPNNRFLAERTGGTYSTLKVQPAELEDSGVYFCASSHGTGIGETQYFGPGTRLLVL.

This clonotype was seen more than once but under ten times. The chain couples TRBV12-3 or TRBV12-4 to TRBJ2-7, with TRBD1 matching 7 bases. The V gene end was trimmed by 5 bases and the J gene end by 3 bases; junction bases not matched to a gene: 7. This CDR3 has 14 amino acids. The CDR3 spells CASSAPGTDYEQYF. In nucleotides, the CDR3 is TGTGCCAGCAGTGCCCCCGGGACAGACTACGAGCAGTACTTC.